This T cell receptor (beta chain) was found in a study of T cell repertoires in cytomegalovirus infection. TCRdb recomputed calls from the reads with MiXCR, one row per CDR3 protein. The repertoire holds some 150,000 distinct CDR3 sequences, about 6.3% seen once, with approximately 18% in the top ten. This clonotype was seen at least ten times. V shed 6 bases, J shed 4 bases, and the junction held 1 base outside the gene matches. This CDR3 contains 13 residues. Germline V gene lookup returns CDR1 SQVTM and CDR2 ANQGSEA. The sequencing input was PBMCs. This TCR was recovered from a human donor in good health (CMV status not recorded). Some clones in this sample may be carry-over from other donors' samples. The V call is TRBV29-1, the J call TRBJ2-7, with 15 bases fitting TRBD2. The CDR3 sequence: CSVGTSGGYEQYF. The CDR3 nucleotides are TGCAGCGTAGGGACTAGCGGGGGGTACGAGCAGTACTTC.